The 24 T cell receptor beta chains reported below all come from one sample, sequenced in a study of cytomegalovirus exposure and HLA in healthy donors. The PCR was carried out with 60 Vbeta primers and 13 Jbeta primers. The method was immunoSEQ multiplex PCR; TCRdb's version includes in-frame clones alone and lacks a portion of them. The sample has 100,000 to 150,000 clones; about 87% are singletons. Sequencing used PBMCs. These receptors all come from a young woman in good health and CMV-seronegative.

This clone was seen once. V usage is TRBV4-1 and J usage is TRBJ2-7, with D perhaps TRBD2 (6 bases). Germline values: CDR1 MGHRA, CDR2 YSYEKL. There are 13 residues in the CDR3. The ends were cut back, 1 base at V and 11 bases at J, with 15 bases in the middle. CDR3 sequence reads: CASSQVLAQRKYF. In DNA, the CDR3 is TGCGCCAGCAGCCAAGTACTAGCCCAGAGGAAGTACTTC.

This sequence joins TRBV29-1 and TRBJ1-1; TRBD1 is a possible D gene (5 bases). The germline gives CDR1 SQVTM, CDR2 ANQGSEA. Trimming stripped 4 bases from V and 0 bases from J, with 12 bases between. CDR3 length: 14 amino acids. CDR3 bases: TGCAGCGTTGCCAGGGCCCTCATGAACACTGAAGCTTTCTTT. It codes for CSVARALMNTEAFF.

The V and J genes are TRBV29-1 and TRBJ2-5; TRBD1 might be the D (6 bases). CDR3 length equals 12 residues. CDR1 is SQVTM and CDR2 is ANQGSEA in the germline V gene. The germline V and J ends were trimmed by 4 bases and 4 bases, with 10 bases remaining between them. In nucleotides, the CDR3 is TGCAGCGTTGCTTTCAGGGGAGAGACCCAGTACTTC. This encodes CSVAFRGETQYF.

The chain joins TRBV6-1 to TRBJ1-3; D perhaps matches TRBD1 (5 bases). The V end was cut by 3 bases, the J end by 3 bases, with 6 bases between. CDR3 length: 13 residues. Per germline, CDR1 MNHNS and CDR2 SASEGT. CDR3 protein: CASSDRVGNTIYF. In DNA form, the CDR3 reads TGTGCCAGCAGTGACAGGGTTGGAAACACCATATATTTT.

This sequence joins TRBV6-1 and TRBJ1-5; 7 nucleotides line up with TRBD1. The CDR3 has 15 amino acids. Germline V gene lookup returns CDR1 MNHNS and CDR2 SASEGT. Losses at the gene ends were 4 bases for V and 3 bases for J; bases not matched to a gene: 6. CDR3 bases: TGTGCCAGCAGTGGACAGGGCGGTAACAATCAGCCCCAGCATTTT. Protein product: CASSGQGGNNQPQHF.

This chain connects TRBV6-6 to TRBJ2-1; TRBD1 matches at 9 bases. The CDR3 runs 15 residues. Germline V gene sequence: CDR1 MNHNY, CDR2 SVGAGI (reference sequence). With V trimmed by 7 bases and J by 1 base, 5 bases remained unmatched. This CDR3 is CASTRQGVSYNEQFF. For the CDR3, the DNA is TGTGCCAGCACCAGACAGGGGGTATCCTACAATGAGCAGTTCTTC.

The table lists this clone with a count of one. A read error may account for a junction end that differs from germline. V gene TRBV7-9 combines with J gene TRBJ2-7, with D maybe TRBD1 (6 bases). Germline V gene data show CDR1 as SEHNR and CDR2 as FQNEAQ (reference sequence). There are 14 residues in the CDR3. DNA for the CDR3: TGTGCCAGCTCCCTCCGACAGGACTCCCACGAGCAGTACTTC. Amino acids: CASSLRQDSHEQYF.

The V call is TRBV5-1, the J call TRBJ1-4; D is possibly TRBD1 (6 bases). The CDR3 consists of 15 residues. The V gene's germline CDR1 is SGHRS and CDR2 YFSETQ. V was pared by 7 bases and J by 5 bases, with 18 bases between. The CDR3 DNA reads TGCGCCAGCTCCCCAGGACAGATTTGGAATGAAAAACTGTTTTTT. Protein: CASSPGQIWNEKLFF.

On this clone itself: The sample contains more than one DNA sequence encoding this CDR3. V gene TRBV19 combines with J gene TRBJ1-3; no reliable D call. Trimming pared 7 bases from V and 0 bases from J, leaving 10 bases between. From germline, CDR1 is LNHDA and CDR2 SQIVND (reference sequence). This CDR3 region has 14 residues. The CDR3 nucleotides read TGTGCCAGTACCCCGGCGGGCTCTGGAAACACCATATATTTT. Its protein is CASTPAGSGNTIYF.

This chain uses TRBV11-2 with TRBJ2-7; tentative D call: TRBD2 (5 bases). The CDR3 runs 15 residues. Per germline, CDR1 SGHAT and CDR2 FQNNGV. Trimming stripped 1 base from V and 1 base from J, with 11 bases between. DNA for the CDR3: TGTGCCAGCAGCTTAGCTGCGGGCAGTTCCTACGAGCAGTACTTC. Translated: CASSLAAGSSYEQYF.

The chain is built from TRBV4-1 and TRBJ2-6, with TRBD1 identical over 9 bases. V gave up 6 bases and J gave up 3 bases; unmatched junction bases: 9. The CDR3 sequence is 17 residues long. CDR1 and CDR2 from the germline V gene are MGHRA and YSYEKL. DNA for the CDR3: TGCGCCAGCAGGACATTCGGACAGGGGATTGGGGCCAACGTCCTGACTTTC. This translates into CASRTFGQGIGANVLTF.

The chain employs TRBV7-9 and TRBJ2-7; 10 bases are shared with TRBD2. The CDR3 contains 15 residues. V lost 2 bases, J lost 6 bases, and 7 bases stayed unmatched. The V gene's germline CDR1 is SEHNR and CDR2 FQNEAQ (reference sequence). The CDR3 spells CASSLWVAGGSEQYF. Written as DNA, the CDR3 is TGTGCCAGCAGCTTATGGGTAGCGGGGGGATCCGAGCAGTACTTC.

The sample holds one count of this clone. CDR3: CASSTDRGPYEQYF. Here the CDR3 DNA reads TGTGCCAGCAGCACCGACAGGGGGCCCTACGAGCAGTACTTC. This chain uses TRBV14 with TRBJ2-7, with TRBD1 matching 10 bases. V shed 5 bases, J shed 2 bases, and the junction held 3 bases outside the gene matches. Per the germline V gene, CDR1 is SGHDN and CDR2 is FVKESK. The length of the CDR3 is 14 residues.

V is TRBV7-8 and J is TRBJ2-1; TRBD2 matches at 11 bases. V gave up 2 bases and J gave up 6 bases; unmatched junction bases: 3. CDR1 is SGHVS and CDR2 is FQNEAQ in the germline V gene. CDR3 length equals 15 residues. The CDR3, as DNA: TGTGCCAGCAGCTTAATAGCGGGAGGGTCCAATGAGCAGTTCTTC. Translation: CASSLIAGGSNEQFF.

V is TRBV28 and J is TRBJ1-1; the D gene is possibly TRBD1 (6 bases). The CDR3 spans 11 residues. Germline-derived CDR1 and CDR2 are MDHEN and SYDVKM. Deletions cut 7 bases from V and 3 bases from J, with 6 bases between. CDR3 in DNA: TGTGCCAGCACAGGGGACACTGAAGCTTTCTTT. Its translation is CASTGDTEAFF. Filled out from reference TRBV28 and TRBJ1-1, the complete variable domain reads DVKVTQSSRYLVKRTGEKVFLECVQDMDHENMFWYRQDPGLGLRLIYFSYDVKMKEKGDIPEGYSVSREKKERFSLILESASTNQTSMYLCASTGDTEAFFGQGTRLTVV.

The chain combines TRBV18 with TRBJ2-1, with a tentative D call TRBD1 (5 bases). V lost 2 bases and J 7 bases, leaving 15 bases between the germline ends. This CDR3 is built from 15 residues. In germline, CDR1 is KGHSH, CDR2 LQKENI. The CDR3 nucleotides are TGTGCCAGCTCACCAACCCTCAACGACAGAAATGAGCAGTTCTTC. This translates into CASSPTLNDRNEQFF.

V gene TRBV7-2 combines with J gene TRBJ1-2; D may be TRBD1 (6 bases). CDR1 is SGHTA, CDR2 FQGNSA, per germline. Deletions cut 3 bases from V and 6 bases from J, with 23 bases between. The CDR3 is 17 residues long. CDR3 sequence: CASSFSAGASKQDGYTF. The CDR3, as DNA: TGTGCCAGCAGCTTTTCGGCAGGGGCCAGCAAACAGGATGGCTACACCTTC.

The V call is TRBV25-1, the J call TRBJ2-5, with unresolved D. CDR3 size: 12 residues. Germline-derived CDR1 and CDR2 are MGHDK and SYGVNS. Trimming shortened V by 4 bases and J by 4 bases, and 7 bases separated the two germline ends. This CDR3 reads CASSASVETQYF. CDR3 in DNA: TGTGCCAGCAGTGCTTCAGTAGAGACCCAGTACTTC.

The V call is TRBV19, the J call TRBJ2-2; weak D call: TRBD2 (7 bases). V lost 2 bases, J lost 2 bases, and 12 bases lay in between. Germline V gives CDR1 LNHDA, CDR2 SQIVND (reference sequence). CDR3 length equals 16 residues. The CDR3: CASSILGGLNTGELFF. CDR3 bases: TGTGCCAGTAGTATACTGGGGGGGCTTAACACCGGGGAGCTGTTTTTT.

The chain carries TRBV11-2 and TRBJ2-5; possibly TRBD2 for D (6 bases). CDR3 length equals 13 residues. Germline assignment: CDR1 SGHAT and CDR2 FQNNGV. V was trimmed by 6 bases and J by 8 bases, leaving 16 bases between them. CDR3 protein: CASRSGRPGTQYF. The CDR3 DNA is TGTGCCAGCAGAAGCGGGCGTCCGGGAACCCAGTACTTC.

The chain employs TRBV6-5 and TRBJ2-1; TRBD2 aligns across 8 bases. The junction had 7 bases not matched to a gene; V was cut back by 7 bases and J by 8 bases. This CDR3 contains 13 residues. CDR1 is MNHEY and CDR2 is SVGAGI in the germline V gene. Here the CDR3 DNA reads TGTGCCAGCACCGGGAGGGCCAGGGATGAGCAGTTCTTC. Translation: CASTGRARDEQFF.

The gene calls are TRBV5-4 and TRBJ1-5; D is ambiguous. The V end lost 5 bases, the J end lost 1 base, and 16 bases lay between the germline ends. In germline, CDR1 is SGHNT, CDR2 YYREEE (reference sequence). This CDR3 is built from 16 residues. The CDR3 here is CASSRRSRISNQPQHF. The DNA for the CDR3 is TGTGCCAGCAGTCGGAGGTCCAGAATAAGCAATCAGCCCCAGCATTTT.

The V and J genes are TRBV9 and TRBJ1-2; tentatively, D is TRBD1 (5 bases). Germline values: CDR1 SGDLS, CDR2 YYNGEE. CDR3 length: 14 amino acids. The V end lost 0 bases, the J end lost 8 bases, and 14 bases lay between the germline ends. CDR3: CASSVGSGFRGYTF. The CDR3 DNA follows: TGTGCCAGCAGCGTAGGGTCAGGGTTTCGGGGCTACACCTTC.

This sequence joins TRBV7-8 and TRBJ1-5; D possibly corresponds to TRBD1 (6 bases). Per the germline V gene, CDR1 is SGHVS and CDR2 is FQNEAQ. The germline V and J ends were trimmed by 5 bases and 3 bases, with 23 bases remaining between them. The CDR3 runs 18 residues. CDR3 region: CASSLRATGNLYNQPQHF. The CDR3 nucleotides are TGTGCCAGCAGCCTTCGGGCCACAGGGAATCTATACAATCAGCCCCAGCATTTT.